Below, 23 T cell receptor beta chains from the same sample are listed, as sequenced in a study of CD8 T cells in Susac syndrome. With random hexamers, reverse transcription was performed on about 0.5 to 1 ug of RNA. TCRdb ran MiXCR on the immunoSEQ multiplex PCR reads and lists one entry per CDR3 protein. The sample lists nearly 70,000 distinct CDR3 sequences; 85% to 95% were seen once. Specimen: CD8+ T cells from PBMCs. Source of these receptors: a human donor in good health.

The rearrangement uses TRBV9 and TRBJ2-5; the match to TRBD2 covers 13 bases. Germline lookup yields CDR1 SGDLS and CDR2 YYNGEE. This CDR3 region has 15 residues. The CDR3 here is CAGGTSGATMGTQYF. The CDR3 coding sequence is TGTGCGGGGGGGACTAGCGGGGCTACCATGGGGACCCAGTACTTC.

The chain couples TRBV30 to TRBJ2-7; D unresolved. V lost 0 bases and J 7 bases, leaving 7 bases between the germline ends. CDR3 size: 11 residues. The V gene's germline CDR1 is GTSNPN and CDR2 SVGIG (reference sequence). CDR3 amino acids: CAWSVKLEQYF. The CDR3 DNA is TGTGCCTGGAGTGTAAAGTTGGAGCAGTACTTC.

This chain links TRBV12-5 with TRBJ1-2; D is unresolved. There are 14 residues in the CDR3. In germline, CDR1 is LGHNT, CDR2 FRNRAP. The V and J ends lost 7 bases and 4 bases respectively, with 16 bases between them. The CDR3: CASAKDPVGYGYTF. The CDR3 nucleotides are TGTGCTAGTGCCAAGGACCCTGTGGGCTATGGCTACACCTTC.

The V gene is TRBV7-8, the J gene TRBJ1-2; D might be TRBD1 (5 bases). Germline values: CDR1 SGHVS, CDR2 FQNEAQ. The V gene lost 2 bases and the J gene lost 5 bases, with 12 bases spanning the gap. This CDR3 comprises 14 residues. CDR3 sequence: CASSLLAEGYGYTF. The CDR3 DNA reads TGTGCCAGCAGCTTATTGGCAGAGGGGTATGGCTACACCTTC.

The chain carries TRBV7-9 and TRBJ2-5; D is possibly TRBD2 (6 bases). V gave up 4 bases and J gave up 2 bases, with 11 bases separating them. CDR3 length: 14 amino acids. The germline gives CDR1 SEHNR, CDR2 FQNEAQ (reference sequence). This CDR3 is CASSSRDFQETQYF. The CDR3 DNA follows: TGTGCCAGCAGCTCCCGGGACTTTCAAGAGACCCAGTACTTC.

This chain uses TRBV9 with TRBJ2-3; 7 bases are shared with TRBD2. The CDR3 has 16 residues. The V segment lost 3 bases and the J segment 2 bases; nucleotides outside the gene matches: 9. Germline CDR1 and CDR2: SGDLS and YYNGEE. This CDR3 reads CASSANGGSPTDTQYF. DNA of the CDR3: TGTGCCAGCAGCGCAAACGGGGGGTCCCCCACAGATACGCAGTATTTT. Variable domain in full (rest from reference TRBV9 and TRBJ2-3): DSGVTQTPKHLITATGQRVTLRCSPRSGDLSVYWYQQSLDQGLQFLIQYYNGEERAKGNILERFSAQQFPDLHSELNLSSLELGDSALYFCASSANGGSPTDTQYFGPGTRLTVL.

V usage is TRBV19 and J usage is TRBJ1-1, with TRBD1 as a possible D gene (5 bases). The V end lost 3 bases, the J end lost 5 bases, and 16 bases lay between the germline ends. This CDR3 is 15 amino acids long. Germline V CDR1 and CDR2: LNHDA, SQIVND (reference sequence). CDR3 amino acids: CASSIGGAGRTEAFF. The CDR3 nucleotides are TGTGCCAGTAGTATTGGCGGGGCAGGGAGGACTGAAGCTTTCTTT.

The chain couples TRBV7-9 to TRBJ1-3; 7 bases map to TRBD1. Germline loops: CDR1 SEHNR, CDR2 FQNEAQ (reference sequence). The CDR3 is made up of 15 amino acids. With 5 bases clipped from V and 5 bases from J, the junction kept 9 bases outside the gene matches. The CDR3 is CASSGRDSSRNTIYF. Written as DNA, the CDR3 is TGTGCCAGCAGCGGGAGGGACAGCTCCCGAAACACCATATATTTT.

V gene TRBV29-1 combines with J gene TRBJ2-7, with TRBD1 matching 9 bases. Germline trimming cut 0 bases from V and 2 bases from J; bases unmatched to any gene: 8. Germline loops: CDR1 SQVTM, CDR2 ANQGSEA. The CDR3 has 16 residues. As DNA, the CDR3 is TGCAGCGTTGAAGATGGACCACGACAGGGGGCCTACGAGCAGTACTTC. It encodes CSVEDGPRQGAYEQYF.

The genes are TRBV7-9 and TRBJ1-2; TRBD1 matches 7 bases. Trimming took 3 bases from V and 8 from J; bases not matched to a gene: 6. The germline V gene encodes CDR1 SEHNR and CDR2 FQNEAQ (reference sequence). The CDR3 covers 13 residues. The CDR3 reads CASSFGQGEGYTF. The CDR3, as DNA: TGTGCCAGCAGCTTTGGGCAGGGGGAAGGCTACACCTTC.

The V and J genes are TRBV12-3 or TRBV12-4 and TRBJ1-2; maybe TRBD1 (5 bases). V was trimmed by 1 base and J by 5 bases, leaving 11 bases between them. The CDR3 runs to 14 residues. This chain's CDR3 is CASSLVGASYGYTF. In DNA, the CDR3 is TGTGCCAGCAGTTTAGTCGGGGCCTCTTATGGCTACACCTTC.

The chain employs TRBV12-3 or TRBV12-4 and TRBJ2-7; D remains unclear. The CDR3 sequence is 13 residues long. V lost 6 bases, J lost 4 bases, and 13 bases lay in between. This CDR3 reads CASSPGRPYEQYF. DNA of the CDR3: TGTGCCAGCAGCCCAGGAAGGCCTTACGAGCAGTACTTC.

The rearrangement links TRBV7-9 to TRBJ1-1; D ambiguous. This CDR3 region has 11 residues. Trimming took 4 bases from V and 8 from J, leaving 8 bases between them. In germline, CDR1 is SEHNR, CDR2 FQNEAQ (reference sequence). The CDR3 DNA reads as TGTGCCAGCAGCTACGTGCTGGAAGCTTTCTTT. This encodes CASSYVLEAFF.

The rearrangement links TRBV5-1 to TRBJ2-1; the D is unclear. The V end was cut by 3 bases, the J end by 8 bases, with 12 bases between. Germline assignment: CDR1 SGHRS and CDR2 YFSETQ. CDR3 size: 13 residues. The CDR3 here is CASSSSVVYEQFF. In DNA form, the CDR3 reads TGCGCCAGCAGCTCCTCCGTAGTCTATGAGCAGTTCTTC.

This sequence joins TRBV6-6 and TRBJ2-7, with D possibly TRBD1 on 6 matching bases. The CDR3 contains 16 residues. Trimming removed 2 bases from V and 3 bases from J, with 17 bases in between. Per germline, CDR1 MNHNY and CDR2 SVGAGI (reference sequence). CDR3 nucleotides: TGTGCCAGCAGTTACGGGGAAAGGGGGTCAATCTACGAGCAGTACGTC. Translation gives CASSYGERGSIYEQYV.

J is TRBJ1-1 and V is TRBV9, with no clear D. The CDR3 consists of 17 residues. The V end lost 1 base, the J end lost 0 bases, and 16 bases lay between the germline ends. Germline lookup yields CDR1 SGDLS and CDR2 YYNGEE. CDR3 protein: CASSVLGGIGMNTEAFF. The CDR3 nucleotides read TGTGCCAGCAGCGTACTTGGTGGTATAGGGATGAACACTGAAGCTTTCTTT.

The table lists this clonotype with a count of one. The chain employs TRBV12-3 or TRBV12-4 and TRBJ1-1; D gene unclear. The germline V and J ends were trimmed by 6 bases and 0 bases, with 20 bases remaining between them. CDR3 length equals 17 residues. The CDR3 region has the DNA TGTGCCAGCAGCCCCTTGGGTGGGTCGGAGATGAACACTGAAGCTTTCTTT. It codes for CASSPLGGSEMNTEAFF.

The genes are TRBV10-3 and TRBJ2-7; D might be TRBD1 or TRBD2, each matching 5 bases. Germline-derived CDR1 and CDR2 are ENHRY and SYGVKD. CDR3 length equals 15 residues. V lost 2 bases and J 3 bases, leaving 14 bases between the germline ends. The CDR3 loop is CAISEGTGLNYEQYF. The CDR3 nucleotides read TGTGCCATCAGTGAGGGCACAGGACTGAACTACGAGCAGTACTTC.

The V and J genes are TRBV3-1 and TRBJ2-5, with no clear D. Trimming removed 8 bases from V and 2 bases from J, with 9 bases in between. The CDR3 has 12 amino acids. Per germline, CDR1 LGHDT and CDR2 YNNKEL (reference sequence). CDR3 loop: CASGEGQETQYF. The CDR3 DNA follows: TGTGCCAGCGGGGAAGGACAAGAGACCCAGTACTTC.

This chain uses TRBV20-1 with TRBJ1-1; D not resolved. CDR1 is DFQATT and CDR2 is SNEGSKA in the germline V gene (reference sequence). The CDR3 totals 17 residues. The ends were cut back, 0 bases at V and 0 bases at J, with 17 bases in the middle. CDR3 amino acids: CSARDLMGGHMNTEAFF. CDR3 nucleotide sequence: TGCAGTGCTAGAGACTTGATGGGCGGGCACATGAACACTGAAGCTTTCTTT.

The chain joins TRBV2 to TRBJ2-5; D remains ambiguous. V shed 6 bases and J shed 4 bases, with 15 bases lying between them. There are 14 residues in the CDR3. The germline V gene encodes CDR1 SNHLY and CDR2 FYNNEI. This CDR3 reads CASRGRSERETQYF. The CDR3 coding sequence is TGTGCCAGCAGGGGCAGGTCGGAGCGAGAGACCCAGTACTTC.

The chain uses TRBV7-9 and TRBJ2-2, with 8 bases aligning to TRBD1. Per germline, CDR1 SEHNR and CDR2 FQNEAQ (reference sequence). The CDR3 extends over 17 amino acids. Trimming at V came to 5 bases and at J to 4 bases, leaving 12 bases not matched to a gene. The CDR3: CASSLDMTGVPTGELFF. The CDR3 nucleotides are TGTGCCAGCAGCCTAGACATGACAGGGGTCCCCACCGGGGAGCTGTTTTTT.

The gene calls are TRBV28 and TRBJ1-5; tentative D call: TRBD1 (6 bases). Germline CDR1 and CDR2: MDHEN and SYDVKM. Deletions cut 6 bases from V and 0 bases from J, with 12 bases between. The CDR3 has 15 amino acids. CDR3 nucleotides: TGTGCCAGCAGCACAGGGATGACTAGCAATCAGCCCCAGCATTTT. Translating gives CASSTGMTSNQPQHF.